The 12 T cell receptor beta chains below were found in one sample sequenced in a study of shared clonotypes between healthy human individuals. Naive-designated CD8 cells lacked CD45RO, were positively enriched for CCR7, and omitted terminally differentiated effector memory CD45RA+ cells. Assay: immunoSEQ multiplex PCR; the TCRdb copy retains only in-frame clones and omits some. The top ten clones hold 0.9% to 1.5% of a sample with about 2 million clones, 85% to 95% of them seen once. The sequenced material came from naive CD8+ T cells sorted from blood. These receptors all stem from a man between 18 and 29 years old in good health.

V is TRBV7-2 and J is TRBJ2-7, with no clear D. Trimming left V 1 base short and J 2 bases short, with 9 bases between. CDR1 and CDR2 from the germline V gene are SGHTA and FQGNSA. CDR3 length: 14 amino acids. CDR3 bases: TGTGCCAGCAGCTTAGTCCAGCGCACCTACGAGCAGTACTTC. This translates into CASSLVQRTYEQYF.

V gene TRBV27 combines with J gene TRBJ2-7; D could derive from TRBD1 or TRBD2 (5 bases each). V was trimmed by 6 bases and J by 0 bases, leaving 18 bases between them. Germline-derived CDR1 and CDR2 are MNHEY and SMNVEV (reference sequence). This CDR3 is 16 amino acids long. This CDR3 is CASREISGTSSYEQYF. The CDR3 bases are TGTGCCAGCAGGGAAATATCGGGGACGAGCTCCTACGAGCAGTACTTC.

The rearrangement uses TRBV18 and TRBJ2-3; 8 positions match TRBD2. The CDR3 runs to 16 residues. With V trimmed by 0 bases and J by 3 bases, 5 bases remained unmatched. Germline-derived CDR1 and CDR2 are KGHSH and LQKENI. The CDR3 sequence: CASSPPREGQTDTQYF. Here the CDR3 DNA reads TGTGCCAGCTCACCACCCCGGGAGGGCCAAACAGATACGCAGTATTTT.

The chain combines TRBV7-9 with TRBJ2-2; D unresolved. Germline assignment: CDR1 SEHNR and CDR2 FQNEAQ (reference sequence). This CDR3 comprises 12 residues. Trimming removed 5 bases at V and 5 bases at J, with 6 bases between. CDR3: CASSRTTGELFF. DNA of the CDR3: TGTGCCAGCAGCCGCACAACCGGGGAGCTGTTTTTT.

The V and J genes are TRBV5-1 and TRBJ1-5; D possibly corresponds to TRBD1 (6 bases). The germline V gene has CDR1 SGHRS and CDR2 YFSETQ. V was clipped by 7 bases and J by 6 bases, with 14 bases between them. CDR3 length: 13 residues. The CDR3 nucleotides are TGCGCCAGCCCGAGACAGGAGGTTCAGCCCCAGCATTTT. It specifies CASPRQEVQPQHF.

The chain joins TRBV7-9 to TRBJ1-2; D possibly corresponds to TRBD1 (6 bases). Germline V gene sequence: CDR1 SEHNR, CDR2 FQNEAQ (reference sequence). V gave up 1 base and J gave up 6 bases, with 15 bases separating them. The CDR3 totals 15 residues. The CDR3 here is CASSLGTGPGDGYTF. CDR3 DNA sequence: TGTGCCAGCAGCTTAGGAACGGGGCCAGGGGATGGCTACACCTTC.

For the CDR3, the DNA is TGTGCCAGCAGCTTAGCATCAGGGAAAGAGACCCAGTACTTC. Protein product: CASSLASGKETQYF. The chain links TRBV11-3 to TRBJ2-5; the D gene is possibly TRBD1 (5 bases). V lost 1 base and J 3 bases, leaving 9 bases between the germline ends. Germline lookup yields CDR1 SGHNT and CDR2 YENEEA. This CDR3 has 14 amino acids.

The chain is built from TRBV4-3 and TRBJ1-4, with a tentative D call TRBD1 (5 bases). V was shortened by 0 bases and J by 3 bases, with 11 bases between the two germline ends. Germline CDR1 reads LGHNA; CDR2 reads YSLEER. The CDR3 runs 16 residues. The CDR3 here is CASSQEPDTPNEKLFF. CDR3 in DNA: TGCGCCAGCAGCCAAGAACCGGACACACCTAATGAAAAACTGTTTTTT.

On this clone: A much larger clone differs from this one at a single base, so this may be a read error. Within the sample, other DNA sequences also encode this same CDR3. The chain is built from TRBV6-5 and TRBJ2-2; D not certain. CDR1 and CDR2 from the germline V gene are MNHEY and SVGAGI. There are 14 residues in the CDR3. The V gene lost 2 bases and the J gene lost 0 bases, with 4 bases spanning the gap. The CDR3 loop reads CASSYGPNTGELFF. CDR3 in DNA: TGTGCCAGCAGTTACGGGCCGAACACCGGGGAGCTGTTTTTT.

V and J are TRBV4-3 and TRBJ2-1; either TRBD1 or TRBD2 may fit D (5 bases each). The CDR3 runs 15 residues. V was clipped by 0 bases and J by 4 bases, with 10 bases between them. Per the germline V gene, CDR1 is LGHNA and CDR2 is YSLEER. CDR3 sequence reads: CASSQERDLYNEQFF. DNA for the CDR3: TGCGCCAGCAGCCAAGAACGGGACCTATACAATGAGCAGTTCTTC.

The V call is TRBV20-1, the J call TRBJ2-1; D gene ambiguous. The germline gives CDR1 DFQATT, CDR2 SNEGSKA (reference sequence). The CDR3 consists of 11 residues. V was trimmed by 5 bases and J by 8 bases, leaving 10 bases between them. The CDR3 sequence is CSASDNDEQFF. CDR3 nucleotide sequence: TGCAGTGCTTCCGACAACGATGAGCAGTTCTTC.

This rearrangement joins TRBV7-9 to TRBJ2-3; D not certain. The V end lost 5 bases, the J end lost 3 bases, and 12 bases lay between the germline ends. Germline V gene lookup returns CDR1 SEHNR and CDR2 FQNEAQ (reference sequence). CDR3 length: 14 residues. The CDR3 loop is CASSNPEETDTQYF. The CDR3 DNA is TGTGCCAGCAGCAACCCCGAGGAGACAGATACGCAGTATTTT.